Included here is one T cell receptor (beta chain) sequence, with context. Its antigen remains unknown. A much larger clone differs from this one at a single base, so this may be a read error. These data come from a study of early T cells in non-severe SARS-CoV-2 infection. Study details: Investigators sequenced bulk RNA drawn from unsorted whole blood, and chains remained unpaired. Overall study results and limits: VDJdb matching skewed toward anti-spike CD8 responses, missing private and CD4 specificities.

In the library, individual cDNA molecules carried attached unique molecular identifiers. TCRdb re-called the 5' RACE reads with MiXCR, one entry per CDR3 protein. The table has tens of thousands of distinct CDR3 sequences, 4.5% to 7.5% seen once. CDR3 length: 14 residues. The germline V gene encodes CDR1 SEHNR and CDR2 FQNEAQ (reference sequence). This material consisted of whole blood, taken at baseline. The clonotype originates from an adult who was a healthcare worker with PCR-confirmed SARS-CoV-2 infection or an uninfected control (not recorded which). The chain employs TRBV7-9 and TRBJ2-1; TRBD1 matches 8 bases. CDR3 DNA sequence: TGTGTCAGCAGTACGACAGGGGAACACAATGAGCAGTTCTTC. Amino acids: CVSSTTGEHNEQFF.